This T cell receptor (beta chain) emerged from a study of blood T cell repertoires in COVID-19. The CDR3 totals 15 residues. V was pared by 0 bases and J by 9 bases, with 3 bases of the junction left unmatched. Germline V gives CDR1 SGHNT, CDR2 YYREEE (reference sequence). The repertoire was sequenced with immunoSEQ multiplex PCR; TCRdb's copy has only in-frame clones and lacks some. This sample has about 42,000 clones, with approximately 85% found just once. The rearrangement joins TRBV5-4 to TRBJ1-6, with 10 bases matching TRBD1. The TCR originated in a human donor in a cohort sampled during active COVID-19. The sequenced sample consisted of peripheral blood. The CDR3 spells CASSLDRTGGSPLHF. As DNA, the CDR3 is TGTGCCAGCAGCTTGGATAGGACAGGGGGTTCACCCCTCCACTTT.